Reported below is one TCR beta chain. Its matching antigen is unknown. These data originate in a study of beta chain features in type 1 diabetes. Findings and limits, study-wide: Any PCR bias toward short templates would affect both groups alike. Compared with healthy donors, patients appeared to share more similar naive, central memory and regulatory TCRB repertoires. Shorter TCRB CDR3s, moderately but significantly so, marked every one of the four CD4+ subsets in Type 1 diabetes patients.

Expressed TCRB transcripts were sequenced, since all the RNA that had been isolated was reverse transcribed. Assay: immunoSEQ multiplex PCR; the TCRdb copy retains only in-frame clones and omits some. Of about 5,700 clones listed, roughly 79% were seen once; the top ten hold approximately 2%. The sample taken for sequencing was Tregs from blood. The receptor's source is a man younger than 30 in good health.

The CDR3 DNA follows: TGTGCCAGCTCACCGACGACCGGGACAGGGGGCGGCTATGGCTACACCTTC. This gives the protein CASSPTTGTGGGYGYTF. The J gene is TRBJ1-2, the V gene TRBV18, with 12 bases matching TRBD1. The CDR3 runs 17 residues. The trim removed 3 bases at V and 4 bases at J, leaving 9 bases unmatched. Germline loops: CDR1 KGHSH, CDR2 LQKENI.